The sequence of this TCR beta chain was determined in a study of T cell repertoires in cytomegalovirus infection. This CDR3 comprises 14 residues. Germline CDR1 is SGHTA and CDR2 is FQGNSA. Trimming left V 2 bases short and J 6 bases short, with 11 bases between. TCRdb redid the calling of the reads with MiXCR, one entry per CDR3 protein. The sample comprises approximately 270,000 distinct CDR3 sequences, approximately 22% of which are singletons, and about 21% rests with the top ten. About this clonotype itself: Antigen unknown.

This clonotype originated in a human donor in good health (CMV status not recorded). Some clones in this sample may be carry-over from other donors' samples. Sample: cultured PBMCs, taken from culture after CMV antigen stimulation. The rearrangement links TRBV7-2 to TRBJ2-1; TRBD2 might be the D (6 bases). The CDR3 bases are TGTGCCAGCAGCTTAAAGCCGGGACTCAATGAGCAGTTCTTC. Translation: CASSLKPGLNEQFF.